This TCR beta chain was identified during a study of T cells in Graves' hyperthyroidism and ophthalmopathy. Across the study: Any treatment followed the collection of peripheral blood at initial diagnosis.

Any patient presenting with uncontrolled infection, other autoimmune disease, pregnancy or lactation was left out. Findings of the study overall: Most thyroid-expanded clonotypes above 0.001 were also found in blood.

TCR beta CDR3 sequences were amplified from RNA transcripts. The TCR CDR3 was amplified in a first-round RT-PCR using the HTBI primer set. TCRdb recomputed calls from the multiplex PCR reads with MiXCR, one row per CDR3 protein. The profile covers 250,000 to 300,000 distinct CDR3 sequences, with nearly 15% appearing a single time and roughly 30% taken by the ten largest. At least ten counts were recorded for this clonotype. Its antigen is still unknown. Input material: blood. This sequence was found in a woman aged 45-65 years with Graves' hyperthyroidism that later progressed to Graves' ophthalmopathy.

The CDR3 protein is CASSSTGLAGGPFGTGELFF. The CDR3 DNA is TGTGCCAGCAGTTCGACGGGACTAGCGGGAGGGCCGTTCGGTACCGGGGAGCTGTTTTTT. The gene calls are TRBV28 and TRBJ2-2; TRBD2 matches at 16 bases. Germline CDR1 is MDHEN and CDR2 is SYDVKM. V trimming: 4 bases; J trimming: 5 bases; junction bases outside the gene matches: 13. This CDR3 contains 20 residues.